Following are 21 T cell receptor beta chains from one sample sequenced in a study of cytomegalovirus exposure and HLA in healthy donors. Libraries were prepared by immunoSEQ multiplex PCR; TCRdb keeps only in-frame clonotypes and omits some of them. The table lists 150,000 to 200,000 clones, more than 75% of them singletons. What was sequenced was PBMCs. The receptors were gathered from a woman between 18 and 29 years old in good health and CMV-seronegative.

This chain joins TRBV15 and TRBJ2-1; 8 bases match TRBD1. J lost 4 bases, V lost 1 base, and 3 bases had no gene match. CDR1 is LNHNV, CDR2 YYDKDF, per germline (reference sequence). The CDR3 has 15 residues. CDR3 bases: TGTGCCACCAGCAGAGTGACAGGGGTTTACAATGAGCAGTTCTTC. This encodes CATSRVTGVYNEQFF.

J is TRBJ2-7 and V is TRBV4-1, with TRBD2 as a possible D gene (5 bases). The CDR3 runs 15 residues. Per the germline V gene, CDR1 is MGHRA and CDR2 is YSYEKL. Trimming took 0 bases from V and 2 from J, leaving 11 bases between them. The CDR3 DNA reads TGCGCCAGCAGCCAAGAGTCCGGGATAGCCTACGAGCAGTACTTC. The encoded protein is CASSQESGIAYEQYF.

Written as DNA, the CDR3 is TGTGCCAGCAGCTTACTCGCGATAGCGGGGGCCGCCGGGGAGCTGTTTTTT. It specifies CASSLLAIAGAAGELFF. This chain joins TRBV7-3 and TRBJ2-2; TRBD2 matches at 9 bases. The ends lost 2 bases at V and 6 bases at J; junction bases unmatched: 10. The CDR3 loop spans 17 amino acids. Looked up from germline, CDR1 is SGHTA and CDR2 is FQGTGA.

This clone appeared a few times. This chain joins TRBV6-1 and TRBJ2-3; tentatively, D is TRBD2 (6 bases). V lost 10 bases and J 2 bases, leaving 10 bases between the germline ends. Per germline, CDR1 MNHNS and CDR2 SASEGT. CDR3 length: 12 amino acids. As DNA, the CDR3 is TGTGCCACCGGGGGAGCCACAGATACGCAGTATTTT. Its protein product is CATGGATDTQYF.

The genes are TRBV27 and TRBJ2-2, with 7 bases aligning to TRBD1. After removal of 8 bases from V and 0 bases from J, the junction contained 12 bases not matched to a gene. This CDR3 contains 17 residues. From germline, CDR1 is MNHEY and CDR2 SMNVEV (reference sequence). CDR3 region: CASQDNRGPANTGELFF. CDR3 sequence (DNA): TGTGCCAGCCAGGACAACAGGGGCCCCGCGAACACCGGGGAGCTGTTTTTT.

The J gene is TRBJ1-1, the V gene TRBV30, with a possible D match to TRBD1 (5 bases). V shed 0 bases and J shed 8 bases, with 10 bases lying between them. The CDR3 has 12 amino acids. CDR1 and CDR2 from the germline V gene are GTSNPN and SVGIG (reference sequence). The CDR3 DNA is TGTGCCTGGAGTGTATATGGGGCAGAAGCTTTCTTT. Translated, it gives CAWSVYGAEAFF.

The genes are TRBV27 and TRBJ2-3; maybe TRBD2 (6 bases). Germline lookup yields CDR1 MNHEY and CDR2 SMNVEV (reference sequence). The CDR3 covers 16 residues. V was clipped by 3 bases and J by 3 bases, with 16 bases between them. The CDR3 bases are TGTGCCAGCAGTTTGTGGACTAATGGTATTACAGATACGCAGTATTTT. Its protein product is CASSLWTNGITDTQYF.

The chain uses TRBV28 and TRBJ1-1; weak D call: TRBD1 (5 bases). CDR1 is MDHEN, CDR2 SYDVKM, per germline. V was cut by 6 bases and J by 8 bases, with 13 bases left in between. The CDR3 length is 12 residues. In DNA form, the CDR3 reads TGTGCCAGCAGGCTTCTACAGGCGGAAGCTTTCTTT. Translated: CASRLLQAEAFF. The complete variable domain, with remaining parts taken from reference TRBV28 and TRBJ1-1, reads DVKVTQSSRYLVKRTGEKVFLECVQDMDHENMFWYRQDPGLGLRLIYFSYDVKMKEKGDIPEGYSVSREKKERFSLILESASTNQTSMYLCASRLLQAEAFFGQGTRLTVV.

Points on this clone: Because the CDR3's place on the DNA is in doubt, the DNA is left out and the CDR3 is given as listed by TCRdb. The gene calls are TRBV14 and TRBJ1-2. Per germline, CDR1 SGHDN and CDR2 FVKESK. The CDR3 comprises 16 residues, both ends counted. The CDR3 reads CASSQEFGEGDYGYTF.

Here the CDR3 DNA reads TGCGCCAGCAGCGGACACGGCATGTTGGATGAGCAGTTCTTC. This translates into CASSGHGMLDEQFF. V is TRBV10-1 and J is TRBJ2-1, with D perhaps matching TRBD1 (5 bases). The CDR3 sequence is 14 residues long. The V end lost 6 bases, the J end lost 8 bases, and 17 bases lay between the germline ends. Per germline, CDR1 WNHNN and CDR2 SYGVQD (reference sequence).

This rearrangement joins TRBV29-1 to TRBJ1-1, with D perhaps TRBD1 (5 bases). The V gene lost 3 bases and the J gene lost 1 base, with 15 bases spanning the gap. Per the germline V gene, CDR1 is SQVTM and CDR2 is ANQGSEA. The CDR3 is made up of 15 amino acids. In DNA form, the CDR3 reads TGCAGCGTTGAGCAGGGCCCTCCGAGGAACACTGAAGCTTTCTTT. Translation gives CSVEQGPPRNTEAFF. Filled out from reference TRBV29-1 and TRBJ1-1, the complete variable domain reads SAVISQKPSRDICQRGTSLTIQCQVDSQVTMMFWYRQQPGQSLTLIATANQGSEATYESGFVIDKFPISRPNLTFSTLTVSNMSPEDSSIYLCSVEQGPPRNTEAFFGQGTRLTVV.

This chain's CDR3 is CASSVDRGGFYEQYF. CDR3 bases: TGTGCCAGCAGCGTGGACAGGGGAGGATTCTACGAGCAGTACTTC. The V and J genes are TRBV9 and TRBJ2-7, with 9 bases fitting TRBD1. V shed 2 bases and J 3 bases; nucleotides not matched to a gene: 6. Looked up from germline, CDR1 is SGDLS and CDR2 is YYNGEE. This CDR3 has 15 residues.

This clone was detected only a few times. V and J are TRBV6-5 and TRBJ1-1, with D perhaps matching TRBD1 (5 bases). Germline loops: CDR1 MNHEY, CDR2 SVGAGI. V was trimmed by 0 bases and J by 4 bases, leaving 6 bases between them. The CDR3 runs to 13 residues. The CDR3, as DNA: TGTGCCAGCAGTTACTCAGGGGCCACTGAAGCTTTCTTT. It is translated as CASSYSGATEAFF.

V gene TRBV10-1 combines with J gene TRBJ2-7; 9 positions agree with TRBD2. CDR1 and CDR2 (germline): WNHNN, SYGVQD (reference sequence). The V and J ends lost 7 bases and 2 bases, in that order; junction bases with no gene match: 6. The CDR3 runs 14 residues. The CDR3 reads CASIWTSEAYEQYF. As DNA, the CDR3 is TGCGCCAGCATCTGGACTAGCGAGGCCTACGAGCAGTACTTC.

The chain employs TRBV2 and TRBJ2-3; 8 bases match TRBD2. Losses at the gene ends were 9 bases for V and 0 bases for J; bases not matched to a gene: 8. CDR1 SNHLY and CDR2 FYNNEI come from the germline V gene. CDR3 size: 15 residues. The CDR3 coding sequence is TGTGCCAGTCCGACTAGCGCAACTAGCACAGATACGCAGTATTTT. It yields the protein CASPTSATSTDTQYF.

V gene TRBV28 combines with J gene TRBJ2-7; D call uncertain. Per the germline V gene, CDR1 is MDHEN and CDR2 is SYDVKM. Between the trimmed V and J ends, which lost 1 base and 3 bases, there was a span of 7 bases. The CDR3 totals 13 residues. CDR3 amino acids: CASSLSPYYEQYF. The DNA for the CDR3 is TGTGCCAGCAGTTTATCCCCTTACTACGAGCAGTACTTC.

This clone turned up a few times. The V call is TRBV25-1, the J call TRBJ2-7; TRBD1 agrees at 10 bases. The CDR3 runs to 16 residues. Losses at the gene ends were 4 bases for V and 4 bases for J; bases not matched to a gene: 10. Germline CDR1 reads MGHDK; CDR2 reads SYGVNS. This chain's CDR3 is CASSVMPGQGMYEQYF. The CDR3 coding sequence is TGTGCCAGCAGTGTAATGCCGGGACAGGGGATGTACGAGCAGTACTTC.

The chain employs TRBV19 and TRBJ2-7; 10 bases map to TRBD1. Germline CDR1 and CDR2: LNHDA and SQIVND (reference sequence). With 5 bases clipped from V and 3 bases from J, the junction kept 4 bases outside the gene matches. The CDR3 sequence is 14 residues long. As DNA, the CDR3 is TGTGCCAGTAGTCTCCGGGACAGGGGCTACGAGCAGTACTTC. Its protein product is CASSLRDRGYEQYF. Full variable domain (remainder filled in from reference TRBV19 and TRBJ2-7): DGGITQSPKYLFRKEGQNVTLSCEQNLNHDAMYWYRQDPGQGLRLIYYSQIVNDFQKGDIAEGYSVSREKKESFPLTVTSAQKNPTAFYLCASSLRDRGYEQYFGPGTRLTVT.

The table lists this clone with a count of one. This chain joins TRBV27 and TRBJ2-7; 10 bases line up with TRBD1. Germline V gene data show CDR1 as MNHEY and CDR2 as SMNVEV (reference sequence). The J segment lost 4 bases and the V segment lost 6 bases, leaving 6 bases of the junction unmatched. The CDR3 runs to 14 residues. The CDR3: CASSFRDRGYEQYF. DNA for the CDR3: TGTGCCAGCAGCTTTAGGGACAGGGGTTACGAGCAGTACTTC.

The chain combines TRBV30 with TRBJ2-7; TRBD2 matches at 8 bases. Germline trimming cut 0 bases from V and 4 bases from J; bases unmatched to any gene: 5. Germline V gene sequence: CDR1 GTSNPN, CDR2 SVGIG (reference sequence). This CDR3 is built from 14 residues. The CDR3: CAWSVPGGFYEQYF. The CDR3 DNA reads TGTGCCTGGAGTGTACCGGGGGGGTTTTACGAGCAGTACTTC.

The chain recombines TRBV2 with TRBJ2-1; D is perhaps TRBD2 (6 bases). Per the germline V gene, CDR1 is SNHLY and CDR2 is FYNNEI. The CDR3 consists of 13 residues. V was cut by 7 bases and J by 5 bases, with 12 bases left in between. The CDR3 reads CASTSGLNNEQFF. CDR3 in DNA: TGTGCCAGCACCTCGGGACTGAACAATGAGCAGTTCTTC.